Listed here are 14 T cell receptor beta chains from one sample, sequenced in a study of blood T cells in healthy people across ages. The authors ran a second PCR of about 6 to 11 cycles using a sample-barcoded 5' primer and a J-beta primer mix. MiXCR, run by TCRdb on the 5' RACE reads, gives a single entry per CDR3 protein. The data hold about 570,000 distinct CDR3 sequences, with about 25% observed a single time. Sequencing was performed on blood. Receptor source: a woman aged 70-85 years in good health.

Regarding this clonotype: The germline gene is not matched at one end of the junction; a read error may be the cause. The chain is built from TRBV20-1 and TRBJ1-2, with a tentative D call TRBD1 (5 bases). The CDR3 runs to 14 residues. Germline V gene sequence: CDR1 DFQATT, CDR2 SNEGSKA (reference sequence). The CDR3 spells CSARQGSTNYGYAF. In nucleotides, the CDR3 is TGCAGTGCTAGACAGGGATCCACTAACTATGGCTACGCCTTC.

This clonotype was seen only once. The DNA for the CDR3 is TGTGCCAGCAGCTTCGCGACAGGGGGACGCCGAGATACGCAGTATTTT. Its translation is CASSFATGGRRDTQYF. The gene calls are TRBV7-9 and TRBJ2-3; TRBD1 agrees at 9 bases. The CDR3 has 16 residues. Trimming took 3 bases from V and 5 from J; bases not matched to a gene: 9. Germline lookup yields CDR1 SEHNR and CDR2 FQNEAQ (reference sequence).

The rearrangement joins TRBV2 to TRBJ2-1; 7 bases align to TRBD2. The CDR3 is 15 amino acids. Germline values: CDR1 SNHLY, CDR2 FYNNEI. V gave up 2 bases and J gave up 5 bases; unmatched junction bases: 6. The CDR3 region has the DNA TGTGCCAGCAGTGAAAGCGGGGACGTAAACAATGAGCAGTTCTTC. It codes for CASSESGDVNNEQFF.

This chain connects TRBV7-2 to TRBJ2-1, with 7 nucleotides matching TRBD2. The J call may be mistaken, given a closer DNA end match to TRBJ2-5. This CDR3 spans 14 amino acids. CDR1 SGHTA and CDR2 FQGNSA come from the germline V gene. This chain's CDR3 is CASSLGASGATQYF. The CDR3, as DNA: TGTGCCAGCAGCTTAGGGGCTAGCGGAGCGACCCAGTACTTC.

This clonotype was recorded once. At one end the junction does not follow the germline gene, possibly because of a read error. CDR3 amino acids: CASSLAPGQTYEQHF. The DNA of the CDR3 is TGTGCCAGCAGCTTAGCCCCGGGACAGACCTACGAGCAGCACTTC. The chain uses TRBV7-2 and TRBJ2-7; 7 bases fit TRBD1. CDR1 and CDR2 (germline): SGHTA, FQGNSA. The CDR3 is made up of 15 amino acids.

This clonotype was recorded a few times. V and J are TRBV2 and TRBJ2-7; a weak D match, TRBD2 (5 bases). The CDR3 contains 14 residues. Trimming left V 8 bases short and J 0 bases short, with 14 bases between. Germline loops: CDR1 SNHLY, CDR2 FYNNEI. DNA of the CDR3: TGTGCCAGCTGCTCGAGGGTAGCCTCCTACGAGCAGTACTTC. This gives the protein CASCSRVASYEQYF.

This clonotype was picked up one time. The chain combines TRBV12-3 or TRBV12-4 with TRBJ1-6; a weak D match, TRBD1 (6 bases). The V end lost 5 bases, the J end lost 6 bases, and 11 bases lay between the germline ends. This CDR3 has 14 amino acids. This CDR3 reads CASSPDSPNSPLHF. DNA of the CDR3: TGTGCCAGCAGTCCGGACAGCCCTAATTCACCCCTCCACTTT.

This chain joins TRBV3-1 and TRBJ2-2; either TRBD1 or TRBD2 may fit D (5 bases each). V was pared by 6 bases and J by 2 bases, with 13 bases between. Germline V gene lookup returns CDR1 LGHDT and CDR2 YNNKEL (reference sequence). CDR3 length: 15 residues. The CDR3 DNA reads TGTGCCAGCAGGAAAAGAGGGGATAACACCGGGGAGCTGTTTTTT. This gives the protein CASRKRGDNTGELFF. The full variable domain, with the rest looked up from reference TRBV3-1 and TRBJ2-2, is DTAVSQTPKYLVTQMGNDKSIKCEQNLGHDTMYWYKQDSKKFLKIMFSYNNKELIINETVPNRFSPKSPDKAHLNLHINSLELGDSAVYFCASRKRGDNTGELFFGEGSRLTVL.

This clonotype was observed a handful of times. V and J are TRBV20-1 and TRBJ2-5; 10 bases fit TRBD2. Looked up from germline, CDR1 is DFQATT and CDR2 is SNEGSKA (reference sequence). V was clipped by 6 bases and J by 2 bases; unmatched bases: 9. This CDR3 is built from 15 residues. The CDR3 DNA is TGCAGTGCCCAGGGGGTAGCGGGGGGTCAAGAGACCCAGTACTTC. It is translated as CSAQGVAGGQETQYF.

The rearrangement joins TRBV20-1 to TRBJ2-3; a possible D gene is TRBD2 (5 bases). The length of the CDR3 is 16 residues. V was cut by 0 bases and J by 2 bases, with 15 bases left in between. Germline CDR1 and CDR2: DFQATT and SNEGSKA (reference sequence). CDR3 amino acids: CSARDLQRLNTDTQYF. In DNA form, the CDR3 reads TGCAGTGCTAGAGATCTGCAGCGGCTTAACACAGATACGCAGTATTTT.

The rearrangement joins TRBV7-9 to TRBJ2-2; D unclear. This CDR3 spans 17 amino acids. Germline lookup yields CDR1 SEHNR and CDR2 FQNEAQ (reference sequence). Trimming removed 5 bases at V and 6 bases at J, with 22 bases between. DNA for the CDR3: TGTGCCAGCAGCACACCCCCAGTCACCTTAGTTCCCGGGGAGCTGTTTTTT. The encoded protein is CASSTPPVTLVPGELFF. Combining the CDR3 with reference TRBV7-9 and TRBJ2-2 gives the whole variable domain DTGVSQNPRHKITKRGQNVTFRCDPISEHNRLYWYRQTLGQGPEFLTYFQNEAQLEKSRLLSDRFSAERPKGSFSTLEIQRTEQGDSAMYLCASSTPPVTLVPGELFFGEGSRLTVL.

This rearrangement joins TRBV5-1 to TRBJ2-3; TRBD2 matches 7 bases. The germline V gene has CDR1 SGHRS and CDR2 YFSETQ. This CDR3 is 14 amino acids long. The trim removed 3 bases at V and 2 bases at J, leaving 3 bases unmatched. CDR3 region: CASSSAGDTDTQYF. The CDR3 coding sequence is TGCGCCAGCAGCTCCGCGGGAGACACAGATACGCAGTATTTT.

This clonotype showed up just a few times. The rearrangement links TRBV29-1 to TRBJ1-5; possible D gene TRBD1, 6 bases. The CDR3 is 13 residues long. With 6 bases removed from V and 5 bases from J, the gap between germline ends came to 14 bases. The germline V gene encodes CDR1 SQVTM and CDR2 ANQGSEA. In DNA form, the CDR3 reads TGCAGCGTCGCCCCAGGGGATTATCAGCCCCAGCATTTT. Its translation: CSVAPGDYQPQHF.

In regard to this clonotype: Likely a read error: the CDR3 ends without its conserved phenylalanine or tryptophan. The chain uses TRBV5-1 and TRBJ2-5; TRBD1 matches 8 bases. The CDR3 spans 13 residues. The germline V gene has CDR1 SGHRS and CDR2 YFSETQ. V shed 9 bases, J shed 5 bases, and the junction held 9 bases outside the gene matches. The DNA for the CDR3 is TGCGCCACCGCGACAGGGGACGTGGAGACCCAGTACCTC. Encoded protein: CATATGDVETQYL.